This T cell receptor beta chain was captured by sequencing in a study of T cell changes during pregnancy in multiple sclerosis. V gave up 8 bases and J gave up 7 bases; unmatched junction bases: 9. The CDR3 totals 15 residues. CDR1 is MDHEN, CDR2 SYDVKM, per germline. This clone showed up just a few times. Sequenced by immunoSEQ multiplex PCR; TCRdb stores in-frame clones only, minus some. The sample has approximately 53,000 clones, 90% seen once; the top ten hold approximately 4.9%. This chain connects TRBV28 to TRBJ1-6, with 9 bases lining up with TRBD1. The origin of this receptor is a female donor in good health, enrolled as a control in a pregnancy study. The sample in question was peripheral blood, obtained after pregnancy. DNA of the CDR3: TGTGCCAGCTCCTCAGGGACAGGGAGAAATTCACCCCTCCACTTT. It yields the protein CASSSGTGRNSPLHF. Complete variable domain (other parts from reference TRBV28 and TRBJ1-6): DVKVTQSSRYLVKRTGEKVFLECVQDMDHENMFWYRQDPGLGLRLIYFSYDVKMKEKGDIPEGYSVSREKKERFSLILESASTNQTSMYLCASSSGTGRNSPLHFGNGTRLTVT.